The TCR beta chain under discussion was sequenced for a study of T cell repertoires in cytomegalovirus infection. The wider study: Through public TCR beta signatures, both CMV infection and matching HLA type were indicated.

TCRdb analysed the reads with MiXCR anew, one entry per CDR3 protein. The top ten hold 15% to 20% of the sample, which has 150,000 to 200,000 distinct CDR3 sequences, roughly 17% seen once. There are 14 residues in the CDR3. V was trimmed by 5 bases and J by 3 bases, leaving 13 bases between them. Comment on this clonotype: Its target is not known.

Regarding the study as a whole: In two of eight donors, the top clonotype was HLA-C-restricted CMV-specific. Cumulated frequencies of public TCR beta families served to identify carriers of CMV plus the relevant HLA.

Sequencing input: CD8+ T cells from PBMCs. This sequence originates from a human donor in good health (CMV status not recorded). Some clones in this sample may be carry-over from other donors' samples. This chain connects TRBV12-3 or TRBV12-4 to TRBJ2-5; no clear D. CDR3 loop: CASSTRAREETQYF. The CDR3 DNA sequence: TGTGCCAGCAGTACCCGGGCTCGGGAAGAGACCCAGTACTTC.